This T cell receptor beta chain is drawn from a study of blood T cell repertoires in COVID-19. Study background: Some COVID-19 samples were acute and others convalescent; all came from the United States, Italy and Spain. From T cells, B-cell-depleted T cells, or PBMCs came the material, which was cDNA or gDNA.

Per the germline V gene, CDR1 is KGHSH and CDR2 is LQKENI. This CDR3 spans 15 amino acids. Unmatched junction bases numbered 4, after V lost 0 bases and J lost 3 bases. Original data processing: Counts of nucleated cells, estimated from reference gene primer amplification, were obtained. Libraries were prepared by immunoSEQ multiplex PCR; TCRdb keeps only in-frame clonotypes and omits some of them. Clone size and the V and J calls come from that table; the DNA yielded D and trimming. In the table there are a few hundred thousand clones, 70% to 90% of which are singletons. What was sequenced was peripheral blood. The clonotype originates from a man in his 60s with acute or convalescent COVID-19. This rearrangement joins TRBV18 to TRBJ2-7, with TRBD1 identical over 8 bases. The CDR3 DNA reads as TGTGCCAGCTCACCACCGGCCAGGGGGCACTACGAGCAGTACTTC. The encoded protein is CASSPPARGHYEQYF.